This T cell receptor (beta chain) comes out of a study of shared clonotypes between healthy human individuals. The CDR3 consists of 18 residues. Germline V CDR1 and CDR2: MGHDK, SYGVNS. Trimming at V came to 4 bases and at J to 3 bases, leaving 12 bases not matched to a gene. The table lists this clone with a count of one. Its antigen is as yet unknown. Sequenced by immunoSEQ multiplex PCR; TCRdb stores in-frame clones only, minus some. The repertoire holds approximately 2.1 million clones, over 90% seen once, with 0.35% to 0.5% in the top ten. Study-wide results and limits: Sample collection involved blood only; tissue repertoires are likely different. Large sequencing depth failed to make sorted-subset sequencing complete, rarefaction showed.

The receptor was isolated from a young man in good health. Some clones in this sample may be carry-over from other donors' samples. Sequenced: naive CD4+ T cells from PBMCs. Subset defined: CD45RA+ positively selected. J is TRBJ1-1 and V is TRBV25-1; 12 bases match TRBD1. The CDR3 reads CASSGTPGQGAWYTEAFF. In DNA, the CDR3 is TGTGCCAGCAGTGGTACCCCGGGACAGGGGGCTTGGTACACTGAAGCTTTCTTT.